This TCR beta chain comes out of a study of vaccination and CD4 T cells after COVID-19. Cultured CD4+ T-cell DNA underwent Oncomine TCR Beta short-read sequencing. TCRdb redid the calling of the PCR reads with MiXCR, one entry per CDR3 protein. Here the sample spans around 12,000 distinct CDR3 sequences, 45% to 70% being singletons. Germline CDR1 KGHDR, CDR2 SFDVKD. V shed 3 bases and J shed 5 bases, with 6 bases lying between them. The CDR3 contains 12 residues. Points on this clonotype: The target antigen is unknown.

As for treatment: roughly 10-day PBMC culture with coronavirus spike peptide pools or control peptides (ViraFEST assay). This rearrangement joins TRBV24-1 to TRBJ1-2; D is uncertain. Sequencing was carried out using CD4+ T cells from blood, cultured in vitro. The sequence was collected from a human donor who had recovered from COVID-19. CDR3 nucleotides: TGTGCCACCAGTGATCCCGGGTATGGCTACACCTTC. This gives the protein CATSDPGYGYTF.